The following is a T cell receptor (beta chain) sequence with its context. Its antigen is not identified. The PCR ran on 60 Vbeta and 13 Jbeta primers. Repertoires were generated with immunoSEQ multiplex PCR, while TCRdb's copy carries only in-frame clones and drops some. The sample includes about 270,000 clones, more than 55% seen only once; the top ten take about 2.1%. This entry comes from a study of cytomegalovirus exposure and HLA in healthy donors. Across the study: Out of 398 genotyped donors, roughly 83% belonged to the Caucasian-associated ancestry cluster.

Study results and caveats: Looking again later, the authors saw that most CMV-associated TCR beta chains seemed HLA-restricted.

This CDR3 contains 14 residues. Germline CDR1 reads LNHDA; CDR2 reads SQIVND (reference sequence). The V gene end was trimmed by 6 bases and the J gene end by 7 bases; junction bases not matched to a gene: 8. The J gene is TRBJ1-2, the V gene TRBV19, with 10 bases aligning to TRBD1. This clonotype was obtained from a female donor in good health and CMV-seronegative. The sequencing input was PBMCs. CDR3 DNA: TGTGCCAGTAGGGGGACAGGGGCGTTCGGTGGCTACACCTTC. Translation gives CASRGTGAFGGYTF.